The next 30 T cell receptor beta chains were all read from a single sample in a study of blood T cells in healthy people across ages. Primed by a sample-barcoded 5' primer and a J-beta primer mix, a second PCR proceeded for 7 to 11 cycles. From the 5' RACE reads, TCRdb called clonotypes with MiXCR, one entry per CDR3 protein. Of around 650,000 distinct CDR3 sequences in the sample, around 41% were seen once. Specimen: blood. The receptor set was obtained from a man aged 80 or over in good health.

This chain uses TRBV10-3 with TRBJ2-1, with 9 nucleotides matching TRBD2. The J call may not be correct, given that the DNA end is closer to TRBJ2-7. The CDR3 consists of 16 residues. Germline V gives CDR1 ENHRY, CDR2 SYGVKD. DNA for the CDR3: TGTGCCATCAGTCTGCGTAGCGGGAGCTCCTACAATGAGCAGTACTTC. Protein sequence: CAISLRSGSSYNEQYF.

To note about this clonotype: A much larger clone differs by one base, so this may be a read error. The chain links TRBV7-2 to TRBJ2-7; perhaps TRBD2 as D (6 bases). Germline assignment: CDR1 SGHTA and CDR2 FQGNSA. Trimming took 1 base from V and 0 from J, leaving 19 bases between them. This CDR3 contains 18 residues. The CDR3 here is CASSLGRDGMFASYEQYF. CDR3 DNA sequence: TGTGCCAGCAGCTTAGGGAGGGACGGAATGTTCGCCTCCTACGAGCAGTACTTC.

The chain couples TRBV4-1 to TRBJ2-1; 8 bases map to TRBD2. Germline CDR1 is MGHRA and CDR2 is YSYEKL. This CDR3 is built from 17 residues. Losses at the gene ends were 0 bases for V and 8 bases for J; bases not matched to a gene: 12. The CDR3 reads CASSQEGSGGLLYEQFF. The CDR3 coding sequence is TGCGCCAGCAGCCAAGAAGGCAGCGGGGGCCTCTTATATGAGCAGTTCTTC.

The rearrangement uses TRBV20-1 and TRBJ1-5; 7 nucleotides align to TRBD1. This CDR3 has 13 residues. The V segment lost 5 bases and the J segment 4 bases; nucleotides outside the gene matches: 5. Germline V gene data show CDR1 as DFQATT and CDR2 as SNEGSKA (reference sequence). CDR3 in amino acids: CSAQGQRNQPQHF. CDR3 sequence (DNA): TGCAGTGCTCAGGGACAGAGGAATCAGCCCCAGCATTTT.

V and J are TRBV7-2 and TRBJ2-3; D is perhaps TRBD2 (6 bases). The CDR3 contains 15 residues. Trimming removed 6 bases at V and 1 base at J, with 14 bases between. The germline gives CDR1 SGHTA, CDR2 FQGNSA. The CDR3 loop reads CASRVAAHGTDTQYF. The CDR3, as DNA: TGTGCCAGCAGAGTAGCGGCCCATGGCACAGATACGCAGTATTTT.

The chain is built from TRBV27 and TRBJ2-3; D gene ambiguous. The CDR3 is made up of 19 amino acids. V was shortened by 3 bases and J by 4 bases, with 26 bases between the two germline ends. From germline, CDR1 is MNHEY and CDR2 SMNVEV (reference sequence). Here the CDR3 reads CASSFPPLDGRSAPDTQYF. The CDR3 DNA is TGTGCCAGCAGTTTCCCTCCCCTGGACGGCCGTTCGGCTCCAGATACGCAGTATTTT.

The chain links TRBV12-3 or TRBV12-4 to TRBJ1-5; 7 nucleotides align to TRBD1. There are 13 residues in the CDR3. The V and J ends lost 6 bases and 4 bases, in that order; junction bases with no gene match: 3. This chain's CDR3 is CASRATGNQPQHF. CDR3 in DNA: TGTGCCAGCAGAGCGACAGGGAATCAGCCCCAGCATTTT.

Notes on this clonotype: This may be a read error: a much more frequent sequence differs by one nucleotide. The CDR3 region has the DNA TGTGCCAGCAGCCAACGGCCTAGCAGGCGCCCCTCCTACGAGCAGTACTTC. This sequence encodes CASSQRPSRRPSYEQYF. V is TRBV3-1 and J is TRBJ2-7, with D perhaps TRBD2 (5 bases). Germline V gives CDR1 LGHDT, CDR2 YNNKEL (reference sequence). Between the trimmed V and J ends, which lost 2 bases and 0 bases, there was a span of 17 bases. This CDR3 is built from 17 residues.

This sequence joins TRBV25-1 and TRBJ1-1; D possibly corresponds to TRBD1 (6 bases). Germline-derived CDR1 and CDR2 are MGHDK and SYGVNS. The V end was cut by 5 bases, the J end by 4 bases, with 17 bases between. CDR3 length equals 15 residues. CDR3 sequence: CASSRGTARATEAFF. The CDR3 DNA is TGTGCCAGCAGTAGGGGGACGGCCCGGGCCACTGAAGCTTTCTTT.

The chain links TRBV12-3 or TRBV12-4 to TRBJ1-6, with 7 bases aligning to TRBD1. The CDR3 spans 14 residues. With V trimmed by 6 bases and J by 13 bases, 12 bases remained unmatched. CDR3 in amino acids: CASRPQGQSRPLHF. As DNA, the CDR3 is TGTGCCAGCAGACCACAGGGGCAGAGTAGGCCCCTCCACTTT.

This clonotype has a single count. The chain uses TRBV4-1 and TRBJ2-5, with D perhaps assigned TRBD1 or TRBD2 (6 bases each). The last part of the DNA fits TRBJ2-7 better; the J call may be wrong. CDR1 MGHRA and CDR2 YSYEKL come from the germline V gene. CDR3 size: 15 residues. CDR3 nucleotides: TGCGCCAGCAGCCAAGACACCAACAGGGACTGCGAGCAGTACTTC. Translation gives CASSQDTNRDCEQYF.

The V and J genes are TRBV2 and TRBJ2-5; TRBD2 agrees at 7 bases. After removal of 8 bases from V and 4 bases from J, the junction contained 7 bases not matched to a gene. Germline loops: CDR1 SNHLY, CDR2 FYNNEI. There are 13 residues in the CDR3. The CDR3 sequence is CASCSAGIETQYF. As DNA, the CDR3 is TGTGCCAGCTGCTCAGCGGGGATAGAGACCCAGTACTTC.

This clonotype showed up just a few times. CDR3 nucleotide sequence: TGTGCCAGCAGCCGAAACAGGGGGGTCACTGAAGCTTTCTTT. Its protein product is CASSRNRGVTEAFF. V usage is TRBV3-1 and J usage is TRBJ1-1; 8 bases align to TRBD1. This CDR3 is 14 amino acids long. With 4 bases clipped from V and 4 bases from J, the junction kept 5 bases outside the gene matches. From germline, CDR1 is LGHDT and CDR2 YNNKEL (reference sequence).

The table lists this clonotype with a few counts. The rearrangement links TRBV7-2 to TRBJ2-7; D remains unclear. Germline V gene lookup returns CDR1 SGHTA and CDR2 FQGNSA. V was clipped by 5 bases and J by 1 base, with 12 bases between them. This CDR3 has 14 residues. The CDR3 is CASSPSSSSYEQYF. As DNA, the CDR3 is TGTGCCAGCAGCCCCAGTAGCTCTTCCTACGAGCAGTACTTC.

This chain uses TRBV7-9 with TRBJ2-5, with D uncertain. Germline CDR1 is SEHNR and CDR2 is FQNEAQ (reference sequence). This CDR3 is 15 amino acids long. V was cut by 0 bases and J by 1 base, with 9 bases left in between. The CDR3 reads CASSLALSTQETQYF. As DNA, the CDR3 is TGTGCCAGCAGCTTAGCGCTATCAACCCAAGAGACCCAGTACTTC.

The table lists this clonotype with a few counts. CDR3 sequence: CASSLFSLNTEAFF. CDR3 bases: TGTGCCAGCAGTTTATTTAGCCTGAACACTGAAGCTTTCTTT. The V call is TRBV28, the J call TRBJ1-1; D ambiguous. The CDR3 totals 14 residues. V was shortened by 1 base and J by 0 bases, with 6 bases between the two germline ends. Germline V gene lookup returns CDR1 MDHEN and CDR2 SYDVKM.

The rearrangement uses TRBV25-1 and TRBJ2-5, with TRBD1 as a possible D gene (6 bases). Germline lookup yields CDR1 MGHDK and CDR2 SYGVNS. CDR3 length: 15 amino acids. Between the trimmed V and J ends, which lost 1 base and 5 bases, there was a span of 14 bases. The chain's CDR3 is CASSESKGGSETQYF. In DNA form, the CDR3 reads TGTGCCAGCAGTGAATCTAAAGGGGGATCCGAGACCCAGTACTTC.

V and J are TRBV28 and TRBJ2-3; 8 positions agree with TRBD1. Germline CDR1 is MDHEN and CDR2 is SYDVKM. The CDR3 spans 16 residues. J gave up 3 bases and V 5 bases, and 10 bases lay outside the gene matches. CDR3 sequence: CASSPIQGALTDTQYF. The DNA for the CDR3 is TGTGCCAGCAGTCCAATTCAGGGGGCTTTGACAGATACGCAGTATTTT.

This clonotype was seen more than once but under ten times. The rearrangement joins TRBV5-4 to TRBJ2-4; D uncertain. Germline assignment: CDR1 SGHNT and CDR2 YYREEE (reference sequence). The CDR3 loop spans 15 amino acids. The ends were cut back, 0 bases at V and 5 bases at J, with 12 bases in the middle. CDR3 in DNA: TGTGCCAGCAGCTTGGCGAGTGTTAGTCAAAACATTCAGTACTTC. Translating gives CASSLASVSQNIQYF.

This clonotype was recorded at least ten times. The CDR3 region has the DNA TGTGCCAGCAGCCAAAACCCCAGGCAGACAGCCGGCGAGCAGTACTTC. It is translated as CASSQNPRQTAGEQYF. The chain couples TRBV3-1 to TRBJ2-7; D perhaps matches TRBD1 (5 bases). The length of the CDR3 is 16 residues. The germline V gene has CDR1 LGHDT and CDR2 YNNKEL (reference sequence). V gave up 2 bases and J gave up 6 bases, with 20 bases separating them.

The V call is TRBV27, the J call TRBJ1-3; a weak D match, TRBD1 (5 bases). Germline values: CDR1 MNHEY, CDR2 SMNVEV (reference sequence). Trimming stripped 0 bases from V and 1 base from J, with 10 bases between. The CDR3 runs to 16 residues. The CDR3, as DNA: TGTGCCAGCAGTTTATCTCATGCAGGGTCTGGAAACACCATATATTTT. Protein: CASSLSHAGSGNTIYF.

This clonotype showed up just a few times. The chain joins TRBV9 to TRBJ2-2; D is perhaps TRBD1 or TRBD2 (6 bases each). V was pared by 2 bases and J by 3 bases, with 11 bases between. Germline V CDR1 and CDR2: SGDLS, YYNGEE. The CDR3 runs to 15 residues. Here the CDR3 reads CASSVGGVDTGELFF. CDR3 sequence (DNA): TGTGCCAGCAGCGTGGGGGGCGTCGACACCGGGGAGCTGTTTTTT.

This clonotype appeared a few times. A read error may explain this, as a much larger clone is one base away. The chain uses TRBV5-1 and TRBJ2-5; TRBD2 matches 10 bases. Trimming at V came to 0 bases and at J to 11 bases, leaving 10 bases not matched to a gene. The CDR3 is made up of 15 amino acids. The germline CDR1 and CDR2 sequences are SGHRS and YFSETQ. The CDR3 bases are TGCGCCAGCAGCTTGGCTAGCGGGGGTAGAAATGAGCAGTACTTC. This gives the protein CASSLASGGRNEQYF.

The J gene is TRBJ2-7, the V gene TRBV20-1; 8 bases are a match to TRBD1. With V trimmed by 2 bases and J by 7 bases, 13 bases remained unmatched. CDR3 size: 15 residues. CDR1 is DFQATT, CDR2 SNEGSKA, per germline (reference sequence). The CDR3 bases are TGCAGTGCTAGAAAGCAGACAGGGGCAGCCCGTGAGCAGTACTTC. Encoded protein: CSARKQTGAAREQYF.

Concerning this clonotype: This clone may be a read error of a much larger clone one base away. J is TRBJ2-3 and V is TRBV20-1; TRBD2 agrees at 16 bases. This CDR3 contains 17 residues. The junction had 11 bases not matched to a gene; V was cut back by 7 bases and J by 4 bases. Germline CDR1 and CDR2: DFQATT and SNEGSKA (reference sequence). CDR3 sequence (DNA): TGCAGTGTTAGGCGTCCCGGGACTAGCGGGGGGGCAGATACGCAGTATTTT. It specifies CSVRRPGTSGGADTQYF.

This chain links TRBV5-6 with TRBJ2-1, with a possible D match to TRBD2 (6 bases). V was pared by 3 bases and J by 14 bases, with 15 bases between. The CDR3 runs to 12 residues. Germline loops: CDR1 SGHDT, CDR2 YYEEEE. CDR3 in amino acids: CASSYTGTREFF. CDR3 DNA sequence: TGTGCCAGCAGCTATACCGGGACTCGGGAGTTCTTC.

This rearrangement joins TRBV28 to TRBJ2-5; 7 positions agree with TRBD2. Germline V gene sequence: CDR1 MDHEN, CDR2 SYDVKM. V dropped 8 bases and J dropped 11; count of bases not matched to a gene: 20. The CDR3 runs 15 residues. DNA for the CDR3: TGTGCCAGCGAGGTAGCGGGCTCCATGGGTAATGAGCAGTACTTC. This encodes CASEVAGSMGNEQYF. Drawing the rest from reference TRBV28 and TRBJ2-5, the complete variable domain is DVKVTQSSRYLVKRTGEKVFLECVQDMDHENMFWYRQDPGLGLRLIYFSYDVKMKEKGDIPEGYSVSREKKERFSLILESASTNQTSMYLCASEVAGSMGNEQYFGPGTRLLVL.

The chain joins TRBV3-1 to TRBJ1-5; 8 nucleotides align to TRBD1. Germline CDR1 is LGHDT and CDR2 is YNNKEL (reference sequence). The CDR3 covers 15 residues. The ends lost 3 bases at V and 4 bases at J; junction bases unmatched: 5. CDR3 DNA sequence: TGTGCCAGCAGCCAGGACAGGGACGGAAATCAGCCCCAGCATTTT. Translation gives CASSQDRDGNQPQHF.

This clonotype has more than one count but fewer than ten. This chain joins TRBV7-2 and TRBJ1-2; TRBD1 matches 10 bases. V was clipped by 7 bases and J by 4 bases; unmatched bases: 9. Germline CDR1 SGHTA, CDR2 FQGNSA. The CDR3 runs 15 residues. The CDR3 sequence is CASIRQGALSYGYTF. In DNA form, the CDR3 reads TGTGCCAGCATAAGACAGGGGGCCCTTTCCTATGGCTACACCTTC.

This chain connects TRBV20-1 to TRBJ2-1; D is perhaps TRBD1 or TRBD2 (5 bases each). CDR3 size: 19 residues. The V end was cut by 1 base, the J end by 0 bases, with 22 bases between. CDR1 is DFQATT, CDR2 SNEGSKA, per germline (reference sequence). The CDR3 DNA sequence: TGCAGTGCTAGAGTGGGGACGACTAACGGGACCAGCTCCTACAATGAGCAGTTCTTC. Translated: CSARVGTTNGTSSYNEQFF.